What follows describes a single T cell receptor beta chain. The data belong to a study of T cell changes during pregnancy in multiple sclerosis. Profiling relied on immunoSEQ multiplex PCR, and the TCRdb table lists in-frame clones only, not all of them. Here the sample spans tens of thousands of clones, around 93% being singletons. Specimen: CD4+ T cells from peripheral blood mononuclear cells, collected before pregnancy. The TCR sequence derives from a female donor with multiple sclerosis, enrolled in a pregnancy study.

Here the CDR3 DNA reads TGTGCCAGCAGTGGTCCGCGCTCGTCCTACGAGCAGTACTTC. As protein: CASSGPRSSYEQYF. V gene TRBV5-5 combines with J gene TRBJ2-7, with D uncertain. With 5 bases removed from V and 1 base from J, the gap between germline ends came to 13 bases. This CDR3 is 14 amino acids long. CDR1 is SGHKS and CDR2 is YYEKEE in the germline V gene (reference sequence).